This is a list of T cell receptor beta chains from one sample in a study of shared clonotypes between healthy human individuals. Produced via immunoSEQ multiplex PCR; TCRdb's table is partial and in-frame only. The sample lists about 820,000 clones, nearly 95% occurring once. The sequenced material came from naive CD8+ T cells sorted from blood. All receptors derive from a man aged 25 to 45 in good health. Each CDR3 is given with its conserved first and last residue. Fields, in order: D gene, J gene, clone size, V gene, CDR3 DNA, CDR3 protein. D genes are given only for firm matches. Only part of the rows carry a size: once, few, many, or a class if the clone is expanded.

>NA|TRBJ2-1|NA|TRBV4-3
TGCGCCAGCAGCCAAGAAGGGCACCCACCGGCGAATGAGCAGTTCTTC
CASSQEGHPPANEQFF
>NA|TRBJ2-2|NA|TRBV7-9
TGTGCCAGCAGCTTAGCGAGCGGGCTAGCGAGCGGGGAGCTGTTTTTT
CASSLASGLASGELFF
>NA|TRBJ2-2|NA|TRBV29-1
TGCAGCGTTGCTAACGGATACACCGGGGAGCTGTTTTTT
CSVANGYTGELFF
>TRBD1|TRBJ2-1|NA|TRBV5-6
TGTGCCAGCAGCTTGGGAGGACAGGCCACCTACAATGAGCAGTTCTTC
CASSLGGQATYNEQFF
>NA|TRBJ2-5|NA|TRBV5-4
TGTGCCAGCAGCTCACTGGACCAGCCCCAAGAGACCCAGTACTTC
CASSSLDQPQETQYF
>NA|TRBJ2-7|once|TRBV11-2
TGTGCCAGCAGCTCGACGGGTTTAGGTTACGAGCAGTACTTC
CASSSTGLGYEQYF
>TRBD2|TRBJ2-1|NA|TRBV27
TGTGCCAGCAGTTCCGGGACTAGCGAGTACAATGAGCAGTTCTTC
CASSSGTSEYNEQFF
>NA|TRBJ2-2|NA|TRBV5-4
TGTGCCAGCAGCTTGGTCCCCGGGACCGGGGAGCTGTTTTTT
CASSLVPGTGELFF
>NA|TRBJ2-1|NA|TRBV28
TGTGCCAGCAGTTTCCTACGGCCGCTAAATGAGCAGTTCTTC
CASSFLRPLNEQFF
>NA|TRBJ1-2|NA|TRBV9
TGTGCCAGCTCCGTCAGTACAGGATATGGCTACACCTTC
CASSVSTGYGYTF
>NA|TRBJ2-1|NA|TRBV28
TGTGCCAGCTCGACCTACAATGAGCAGTTCTTC
CASSTYNEQFF
>TRBD1|TRBJ2-7|NA|TRBV11-2
TGTGCCAGCAGCTTGGGACAGGGGGTCGAGCAGTACTTC
CASSLGQGVEQYF
>TRBD2|TRBJ2-7|once|TRBV2
TGTGCCAGCAGTGAAATGCGGGGGGGCGAGCAGTACTTC
CASSEMRGGEQYF
>NA|TRBJ2-1|NA|TRBV6-5
TGTGCCAGCAGACTTCAGGGTGCCCCCTACAATGAGCAGTTCTTC
CASRLQGAPYNEQFF
>TRBD2|TRBJ2-3|NA|TRBV9
TGTGCCAGCAGCGTAGTAGCGGGAAGCACAGATACGCAGTATTTT
CASSVVAGSTDTQYF
>TRBD2|TRBJ2-7|NA|TRBV5-6
TGTGCCAGCAGCGCGACTAGCGGGAGGGCCTATTACGAGCAGTACTTC
CASSATSGRAYYEQYF
>NA|TRBJ2-5|NA|TRBV7-3
TGTGCCAGCAGCCCGGTACATGAGGAGACCCAGTACTTC
CASSPVHEETQYF
>TRBD1|TRBJ2-3|NA|TRBV9
TGTGCCAGCAGCGCCGCACCCGGGACAGTTACAGATACGCAGTATTTT
CASSAAPGTVTDTQYF
>NA|TRBJ1-3|NA|TRBV5-1
TGCGCCAGCAGCGCAACTTGGACGGGGCGGACAGCTGGAAACACCATATATTTT
CASSATWTGRTAGNTIYF
>NA|TRBJ2-5|NA|TRBV4-3
TGCGCCAGCAGCCTATGGGAGTACCAAGAGACCCAGTACTTC
CASSLWEYQETQYF
>TRBD2|TRBJ2-7|NA|TRBV4-1
TGCGCCAGCAGCTTCAGACTAGCCCTCTCCTACGAGCAGTACTTC
CASSFRLALSYEQYF
>TRBD1|TRBJ2-7|NA|TRBV28
TGTGCCAGCAGTTTTAGGGGGACAGGTTCCTACGAGCAGTACTTC
CASSFRGTGSYEQYF
>TRBD1|TRBJ1-1|NA|TRBV27
TGTGCCAGCAGTCCCCGGACAGGGGCGAACACTGAAGCTTTCTTT
CASSPRTGANTEAFF
>TRBD2|TRBJ2-7|NA|TRBV10-3
TGTGCCATCAGTGAAAGGGCTAGCGGGAGCAACGAGCAGTACTTC
CAISERASGSNEQYF
>NA|TRBJ2-1|NA|TRBV7-9
TGTGCCAGCAGCTCAACAGAATACTCCTACAATGAGCAGTTCTTC
CASSSTEYSYNEQFF
>TRBD2|TRBJ2-7|NA|TRBV11-2
TGTGCCAGCAGCTTAGAACTAGCGGGCGAGCAGTACTTC
CASSLELAGEQYF
>NA|TRBJ2-7|NA|TRBV14
TGTGCCAGCAGCCTCGTGGCGGGGTTTTTCTACGAGCAGTACTTC
CASSLVAGFFYEQYF
>NA|TRBJ2-7|NA|TRBV7-6
TGTGCCAGCAGCTCTAACGTAAACCTCGTCTCGACCGGGACGGTAGCCTACGAGCAGTACTTC
CASSSNVNLVSTGTVAYEQYF
>NA|TRBJ2-1|NA|TRBV6-5
TGTGCCAGTGGACGGACGAACTACAATGAGCAGTTCTTC
CASGRTNYNEQFF
>TRBD1|TRBJ1-1|NA|TRBV11-2
TGTGCCAGCAGCCCTAACTGGGGACAGGGGAACACTGAAGCTTTCTTT
CASSPNWGQGNTEAFF
>TRBD1|TRBJ2-5|NA|TRBV28
TGTGCCGGACGGGACAGCTTCCAAGAGACCCAGTACTTC
CAGRDSFQETQYF
>NA|TRBJ2-7|once|TRBV11-2
TGTGCCAGCAGCCCCCCCGGCGGGACAGACTCCTACGAGCAGTACTTC
CASSPPGGTDSYEQYF
>TRBD1|TRBJ2-7|NA|TRBV5-1
TGCGCCAGCAGCTTGGGGGACAGGGATCCCTACGAGCAGTACTTC
CASSLGDRDPYEQYF
>NA|TRBJ1-3|NA|TRBV27
TGTGCCAGCAGCCAGGACAGCCGGAACACCATATATTTT
CASSQDSRNTIYF
>NA|TRBJ2-7|few|TRBV7-2
TGTGCCAGCAGCTTCACGGCTAGTCCCAACGAGCAGTACTTC
CASSFTASPNEQYF
>NA|TRBJ2-1|NA|TRBV7-9
TGTGCCAGCAGCGCCACCCTGGACGGTAACAATGAGCAGTTCTTC
CASSATLDGNNEQFF
>NA|TRBJ2-7|NA|TRBV27
TGTGCCAGCGGCGCAATCCAGGGGAGGCAGTACTTC
CASGAIQGRQYF